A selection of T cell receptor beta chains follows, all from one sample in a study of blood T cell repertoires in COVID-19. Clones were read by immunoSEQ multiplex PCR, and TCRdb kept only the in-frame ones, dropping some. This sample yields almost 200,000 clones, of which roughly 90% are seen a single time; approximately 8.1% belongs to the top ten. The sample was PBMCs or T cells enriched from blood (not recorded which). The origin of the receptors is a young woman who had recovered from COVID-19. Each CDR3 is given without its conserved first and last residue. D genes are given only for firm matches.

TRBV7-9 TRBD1 ASSPRPAGRGMNTEAF
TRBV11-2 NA ASSQGSYEQY
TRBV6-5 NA ASSYSLGANTEAF
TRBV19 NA ASSISRYTGELF
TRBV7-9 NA ASRDEGEQF
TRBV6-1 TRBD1 ASSEKGWDSSYEQY
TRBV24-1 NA ATSDRYEQY
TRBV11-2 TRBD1 ASSPLTGVNYGYT
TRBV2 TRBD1 ASKTGTDSYEQY
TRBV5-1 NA ASSLIAHTNTGELF
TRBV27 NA ASSFSDSSSGNTIY
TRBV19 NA ASSGAGSGNRQPQH
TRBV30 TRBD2 AWSPGTSGPHSYEQY
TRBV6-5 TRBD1 ASSLGQASYEQY
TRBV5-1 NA ASSLAGGQRNSPLH
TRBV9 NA ASSVGPQGLPRGYT
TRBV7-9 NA ASSQTGTDYEQY
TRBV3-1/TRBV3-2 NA ASSPRNTEAF
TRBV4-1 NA ASSLPLDTQY
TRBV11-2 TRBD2 ASSLGTSGIYEQY
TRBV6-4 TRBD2 ASSDSGGGANEQF
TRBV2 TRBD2 ASSEVPSGGRTKETQY
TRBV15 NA ATSRDSRDTQY
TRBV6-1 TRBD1 ASSEGYAGGQETQY
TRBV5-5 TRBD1 ASSGNTGGNSPLH